This TCR beta chain comes out of a study of TIL therapy for anti-PD-1-resistant metastatic lung cancer. Study-level results: After infusion, TIL clonotypes partly replaced peripheral T cells and declined over months.

This CDR3 is 17 amino acids long. CDR1 is LNHDA and CDR2 is SQIVND in the germline V gene (reference sequence). Trimming left V 10 bases short and J 0 bases short, with 19 bases between. The libraries were made with immunoSEQ v3. Survey-level samples got approximately 2.1 million read pairs; deep-level samples got roughly 4.5-6 million. Sequenced by immunoSEQ multiplex PCR; TCRdb stores in-frame clones only, minus some. The sample has about 50,000 clones, roughly 85% seen once; the top ten hold about 4.8%. A remark on this clone: Its antigen is not identified.

The time point: pre-treatment sample, taken before nivolumab and TIL therapy. Enrollment ran from October 2017 to early 2020. The sample in question was blood, obtained at baseline. This clonotype originated in a woman aged 30-79 years with non-small cell lung cancer. This sequence joins TRBV19 and TRBJ2-6, with D maybe TRBD1 (8 bases). CDR3 amino acids: CATSGGTGYSGANVLTF. The DNA of the CDR3 is TGTGCCACCTCCGGGGGGACAGGCTACTCTGGGGCCAACGTCCTGACTTTC.